A selection of T cell receptor beta chains follows, all from one sample in a study of OX40 agonist ivuxolimab in advanced cancers. Measured with immunoSEQ multiplex PCR; TCRdb has only the in-frame clones, and not every one. In the table there are approximately 40,000 clones, approximately 80% of which are singletons. This sample comprised CD4+ or CD8+ T cells sorted from blood, obtained in a trial of the OX40 agonist ivuxolimab. The receptors come from an adult with an advanced solid tumor such as melanoma, head and neck, liver or kidney cancer. The CDR3 runs from the conserved cysteine through the conserved F or W. The D gene is left open where the match is weak. Clone size is shown for a subset of rows, as once, few, many or a class of expanded clone.

CDR3	DNA	V	J	size	D
CASSVGGFGANVLTF	TGTGCCAGCAGCGTAGGGGGTTTTGGGGCCAACGTCCTGACTTTC	TRBV9	TRBJ2-6	.	.
CASSLYRSAKEEKLFF	TGTGCCAGCAGCTTATATCGGTCAGCGAAGGAGGAAAAACTGTTTTTT	TRBV7-9	TRBJ1-4	few	.
CASSPLAGGNTGELFF	TGTGCCAGCAGCCCGCTAGCGGGAGGTAACACCGGGGAGCTGTTTTTT	TRBV28	TRBJ2-2	once	TRBD2
CASQVGAMEDTQYF	TGTGCCAGCCAGGTGGGGGCAATGGAGGATACGCAGTATTTT	TRBV7-3	TRBJ2-3	.	.
CASSLGLTFDSYNEQFF	TGTGCCAGTAGTCTAGGACTGACCTTCGACTCCTACAATGAGCAGTTCTTC	TRBV19	TRBJ2-1	.	.
CASSPQDRLNQPQHF	TGTGCCAGCAGTCCTCAGGACAGATTAAATCAGCCCCAGCATTTT	TRBV27	TRBJ1-5	once	.
CASSSGVSFNYGYTF	TGTGCCAGCAGCTCCGGCGTGAGTTTCAACTATGGCTACACCTTC	TRBV7-9	TRBJ1-2	.	.
CASSWSGMSSNEQFF	TGTGCCAGTAGTTGGTCAGGGATGTCGAGCAATGAGCAGTTCTTC	TRBV19	TRBJ2-1	.	.
CASKTDRGRDQPQHF	TGTGCCAGCAAAACGGACAGGGGGCGAGATCAGCCCCAGCATTTT	TRBV5-4	TRBJ1-5	once	TRBD1
CASSTPQEINYGYTF	TGTGCCAGCAGTACCCCACAGGAGATCAACTATGGCTACACCTTC	TRBV5-4	TRBJ1-2	.	.
CASRSRERGRGPQYF	TGTGCCAGCAGGTCCAGGGAGCGGGGCAGGGGCCCTCAGTACTTC	TRBV5-8	TRBJ2-7	.	.
CASTERSEQFF	TGTGCCAGCACCGAAAGGAGTGAGCAGTTCTTC	TRBV6-6	TRBJ2-1	once	.
CATSRYRRESLPAETQYF	TGTGCCACCAGCAGATATCGCCGGGAGTCCTTACCGGCGGAGACCCAGTACTTC	TRBV15	TRBJ2-5	.	.
CASSLERGGNQPQHF	TGTGCCAGCAGCTTAGAGAGGGGGGGCAATCAGCCCCAGCATTTT	TRBV7-8	TRBJ1-5	.	.
CASSWVDPGTDTQYF	TGCGCCAGCAGCTGGGTGGACCCCGGCACAGATACGCAGTATTTT	TRBV5-1	TRBJ2-3	.	.
CASHPSGANVLTF	TGTGCCAGCCACCCATCTGGGGCCAACGTCCTGACTTTC	TRBV11-2	TRBJ2-6	.	.